This TCR beta chain appears in the sequencing data of a study of control samples from healthy donors and cancer patients. The repertoire was sequenced with immunoSEQ multiplex PCR; TCRdb's copy has only in-frame clones and lacks some. The profile shows around 120,000 clones, 85% to 90% of them singletons. This CDR3 comprises 13 residues. The trim removed 6 bases at V and 5 bases at J, leaving 4 bases unmatched. CDR1 and CDR2 (germline): SGHRS, YFSETQ. Sequenced: PBMCs. This clonotype originated in a woman aged 50 to 60 with colorectal cancer. The chain links TRBV5-1 to TRBJ2-2, with 7 bases aligning to TRBD1. The CDR3 nucleotides are TGCGCCAGCAACAGGGGTGAGACCGGGGAGCTGTTTTTT. This translates into CASNRGETGELFF.